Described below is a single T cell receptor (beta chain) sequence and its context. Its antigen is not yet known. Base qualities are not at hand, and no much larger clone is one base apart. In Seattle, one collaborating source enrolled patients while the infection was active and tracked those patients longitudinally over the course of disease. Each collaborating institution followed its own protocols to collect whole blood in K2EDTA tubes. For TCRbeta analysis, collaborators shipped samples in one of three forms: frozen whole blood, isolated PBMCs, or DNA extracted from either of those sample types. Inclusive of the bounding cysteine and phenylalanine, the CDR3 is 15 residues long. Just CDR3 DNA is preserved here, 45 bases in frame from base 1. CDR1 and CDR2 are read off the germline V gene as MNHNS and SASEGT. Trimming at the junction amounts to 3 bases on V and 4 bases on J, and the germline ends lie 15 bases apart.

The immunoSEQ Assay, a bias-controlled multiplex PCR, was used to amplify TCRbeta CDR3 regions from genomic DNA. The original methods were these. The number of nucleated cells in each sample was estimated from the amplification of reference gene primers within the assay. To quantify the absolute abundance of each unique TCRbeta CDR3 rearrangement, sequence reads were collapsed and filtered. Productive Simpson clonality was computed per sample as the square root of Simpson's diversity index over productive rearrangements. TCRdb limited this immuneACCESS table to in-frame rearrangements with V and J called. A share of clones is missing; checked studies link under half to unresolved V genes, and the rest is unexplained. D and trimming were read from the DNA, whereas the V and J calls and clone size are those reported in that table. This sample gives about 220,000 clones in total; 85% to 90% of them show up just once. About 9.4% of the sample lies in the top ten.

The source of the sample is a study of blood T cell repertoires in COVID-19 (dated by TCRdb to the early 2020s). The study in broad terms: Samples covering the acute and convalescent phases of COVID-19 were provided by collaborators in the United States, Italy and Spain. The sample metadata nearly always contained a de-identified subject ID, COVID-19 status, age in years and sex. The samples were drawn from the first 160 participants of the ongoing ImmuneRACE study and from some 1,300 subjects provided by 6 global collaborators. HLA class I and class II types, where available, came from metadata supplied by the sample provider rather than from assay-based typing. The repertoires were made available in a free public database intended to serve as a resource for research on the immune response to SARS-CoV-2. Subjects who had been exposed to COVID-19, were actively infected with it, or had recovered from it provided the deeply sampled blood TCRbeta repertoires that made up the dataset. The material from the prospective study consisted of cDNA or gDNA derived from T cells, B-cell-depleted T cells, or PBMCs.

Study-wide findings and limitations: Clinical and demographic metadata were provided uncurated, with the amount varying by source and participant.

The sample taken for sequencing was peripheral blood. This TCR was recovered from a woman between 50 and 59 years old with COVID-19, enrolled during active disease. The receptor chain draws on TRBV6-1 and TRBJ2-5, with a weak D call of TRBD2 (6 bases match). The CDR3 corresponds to CASSESGLSSETQYF. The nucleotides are TGTGCCAGCAGTGAGTCGGGACTGAGTTCAGAGACCCAGTACTTC.